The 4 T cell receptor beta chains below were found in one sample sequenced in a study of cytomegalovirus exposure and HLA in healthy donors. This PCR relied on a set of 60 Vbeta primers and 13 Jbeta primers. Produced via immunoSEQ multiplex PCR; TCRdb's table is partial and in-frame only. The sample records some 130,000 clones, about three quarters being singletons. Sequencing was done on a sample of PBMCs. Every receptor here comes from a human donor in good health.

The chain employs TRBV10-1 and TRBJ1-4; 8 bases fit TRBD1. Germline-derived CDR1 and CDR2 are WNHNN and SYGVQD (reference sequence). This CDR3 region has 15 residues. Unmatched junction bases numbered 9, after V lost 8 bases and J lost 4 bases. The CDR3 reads CASRYLDRVNEKLFF. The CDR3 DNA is TGCGCCAGCCGTTACCTGGACAGGGTTAATGAAAAACTGTTTTTT.

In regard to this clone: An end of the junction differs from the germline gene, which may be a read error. The CDR3, as DNA: TGTTCCAGCAGCTTGGCCGTCGGGGAGCTGTTTTTT. Its protein is CSSSLAVGELFF. This rearrangement joins TRBV7-9 to TRBJ2-2; D not resolved. Germline CDR1 SEHNR, CDR2 FQNEAQ (reference sequence). This CDR3 spans 12 amino acids.

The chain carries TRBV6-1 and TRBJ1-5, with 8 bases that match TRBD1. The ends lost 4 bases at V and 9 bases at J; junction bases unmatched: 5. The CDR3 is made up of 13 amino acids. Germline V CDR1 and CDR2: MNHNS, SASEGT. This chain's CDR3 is CASSAGGEWPQHF. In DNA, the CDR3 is TGTGCCAGCAGTGCAGGGGGCGAGTGGCCCCAGCATTTT.

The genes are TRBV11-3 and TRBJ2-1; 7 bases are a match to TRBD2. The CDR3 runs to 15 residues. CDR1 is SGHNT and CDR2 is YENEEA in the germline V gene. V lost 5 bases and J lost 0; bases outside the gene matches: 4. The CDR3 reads CASSILASSYNEQFF. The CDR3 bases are TGTGCCAGCAGCATACTAGCGAGCTCCTACAATGAGCAGTTCTTC.